The 4 T cell receptor beta chains below come from one sample, sequenced in a study of cytomegalovirus exposure and HLA in healthy donors. The PCR used 60 Vbeta and 13 Jbeta primers. Produced via immunoSEQ multiplex PCR; TCRdb's table is partial and in-frame only. The repertoire holds around 33,000 clones, with approximately 76% as singletons. The material sequenced was PBMCs. All receptors come from a woman aged 25 to 39 in good health and CMV-seropositive.

This sequence joins TRBV10-2 and TRBJ2-3; TRBD1 matches at 7 bases. J lost 0 bases, V lost 6 bases, and 12 bases had no gene match. Germline loops: CDR1 WSHSY, CDR2 SAAADI. The CDR3 runs 17 residues. CDR3 coding DNA: TGCGCCAGCAGACGAACTCAGGGGGAGAGCAGCACAGATACGCAGTATTTT. Translated: CASRRTQGESSTDTQYF.

The chain joins TRBV10-1 to TRBJ2-5; TRBD2 matches at 8 bases. There are 13 residues in the CDR3. The V gene end was trimmed by 4 bases and the J gene end by 11 bases; junction bases not matched to a gene: 9. The V gene's germline CDR1 is WNHNN and CDR2 SYGVQD (reference sequence). The CDR3 loop is CASSGGLAGEQYF. The CDR3 DNA is TGCGCCAGCAGTGGCGGACTAGCCGGAGAGCAGTACTTC.

This chain links TRBV11-2 with TRBJ2-7; TRBD1 agrees at 7 bases. From germline, CDR1 is SGHAT and CDR2 FQNNGV. The CDR3 loop spans 16 amino acids. V shed 5 bases, J shed 2 bases, and the junction held 12 bases outside the gene matches. The CDR3 DNA follows: TGTGCCAGCAGCCCCCTCCGTCGGGACAGAGCCTACGAGCAGTACTTC. Translation gives CASSPLRRDRAYEQYF. The variable domain in full, with the rest retrieved from reference TRBV11-2 and TRBJ2-7, is EAGVAQSPRYKIIEKRQSVAFWCNPISGHATLYWYQQILGQGPKLLIQFQNNGVVDDSQLPKDRFSAERLKGVDSTLKIQPAKLEDSAVYLCASSPLRRDRAYEQYFGPGTRLTVT.

The rearrangement links TRBV12-5 to TRBJ1-1; 7 bases map to TRBD1. The germline V gene has CDR1 LGHNT and CDR2 FRNRAP. This CDR3 is built from 16 residues. Trimming cost V 6 bases and J 6 bases; bases outside gene matches: 16. This chain's CDR3 is CASGTPIQGIIPEAFF. In nucleotides, the CDR3 is TGTGCTAGTGGGACCCCCATACAGGGGATCATTCCTGAAGCTTTCTTT. Full variable domain (missing parts from reference TRBV12-5 and TRBJ1-1): DARVTQTPRHKVTEMGQEVTMRCQPILGHNTVFWYRQTMMQGLELLAYFRNRAPLDDSGMPKDRFSAEMPDATLATLKIQPSEPRDSAVYFCASGTPIQGIIPEAFFGQGTRLTVV.